The source of this T cell receptor (beta chain) is a study of T-cell memory formation after mild COVID-19. MiXCR was run by TCRdb on the 5' RACE reads, yielding one entry per CDR3 protein. The table has about 350,000 distinct CDR3 sequences, around 13% seen once. This clonotype was picked up a small number of times. The CDR3 spans 14 residues. The germline gives CDR1 SGHDT, CDR2 YYEEEE. With 2 bases removed from V and 6 bases from J, the gap between germline ends came to 13 bases. The sequenced material came from PBMCs or a T cell subset sorted from them (not recorded which). This receptor was identified in a man younger than 30 who had mild COVID-19 (a few samples of this study predate the infection). Cell type and time point are not known. The V call is TRBV5-6, the J call TRBJ2-3; D possibly matches TRBD1 or TRBD2 (5 bases each). In nucleotides, the CDR3 is TGTGCCAGCAGCTTCGACGGGGCCGGGGATACGCAGTATTTT. Translation: CASSFDGAGDTQYF.